This TCR beta chain originates from a study of T cells after yellow fever vaccination. Findings and caveats of the study: Contaminants from the bulk population, in the form of abundant clonotypes, could be found in FACS-sorted repertoires. Though weaker, the secondary response peaked faster, on day 5 versus 15.

This clonotype appeared a few times. The antigen is not known. TCRdb re-derived calls from the 5' RACE reads in MiXCR, one entry per CDR3 protein. The sample has some 500,000 distinct CDR3 sequences; approximately 12% are singletons. This CDR3 contains 15 residues. J lost 1 base, V lost 6 bases, and 8 bases had no gene match. Germline V CDR1 and CDR2: SQVTM, ANQGSEA. V is TRBV29-1 and J is TRBJ2-3, with 9 nucleotides matching TRBD2. This clonotype was sampled from a man aged 25-40 years who received the YFV17D yellow fever vaccine. The source material was PBMCs, sampled on the day of the yellow fever booster vaccination. The CDR3: CSVGGTSKGTDTQYF. In DNA form, the CDR3 reads TGCAGCGTGGGGGGGACTAGCAAGGGCACAGATACGCAGTATTTT.